The clone carrying this T cell receptor beta chain was seen just once. This sample stems from a study of blood T cell repertoires in COVID-19. Study context: COVID-19 samples, acute and convalescent, were from the United States, Italy and Spain.

CDR1 is LNHDA and CDR2 is SQIVND in the germline V gene (reference sequence). V was shortened by 5 bases and J by 9 bases, with 17 bases between the two germline ends. The CDR3 sequence is 14 residues long. Here immunoSEQ multiplex PCR was the method, and the copy in TCRdb shows in-frame clones only, minus some. The table lists some 290,000 clones, about nine tenths of them singletons. The clonotype originates from a woman in her fifties or sixties who had recovered from COVID-19. Sequencing was done on a sample of peripheral blood. V is TRBV19 and J is TRBJ2-1; perhaps TRBD2 as D (6 bases). Here the CDR3 DNA reads TGTGCCAGTAGTCCCGAGCTAATAGCGGCTGAGCAGTTCTTC. It translates to CASSPELIAAEQFF.